These 7 T cell receptor beta chains were sequenced from one sample in a study of blood T cell repertoires in COVID-19. TCRdb's copy holds only in-frame clones and misses some; the assay was immunoSEQ multiplex PCR. The sample records some 150,000 clones, approximately 87% being singletons. The sequencing input was peripheral blood. The receptors were sampled from a man aged 18 to 29 with active or convalescent COVID-19.

The chain uses TRBV24-1 and TRBJ1-2; no clear D. The V gene's germline CDR1 is KGHDR and CDR2 SFDVKD. The CDR3 is made up of 13 amino acids. V was shortened by 5 bases and J by 7 bases, with 13 bases between the two germline ends. The CDR3 coding sequence is TGTGCCACCAGTGGCCCGAACGGGGTTGGCTACACCTTC. As protein: CATSGPNGVGYTF.

The V call is TRBV28, the J call TRBJ2-3; tentative D call: TRBD2 (6 bases). CDR1 and CDR2 from the germline V gene are MDHEN and SYDVKM. With 7 bases removed from V and 3 bases from J, the gap between germline ends came to 11 bases. This CDR3 is built from 13 residues. Here the CDR3 reads CASKGGETDTQYF. The CDR3 nucleotides are TGTGCCAGCAAAGGAGGGGAGACAGATACGCAGTATTTT. Full variable domain (missing parts from reference TRBV28 and TRBJ2-3): DVKVTQSSRYLVKRTGEKVFLECVQDMDHENMFWYRQDPGLGLRLIYFSYDVKMKEKGDIPEGYSVSREKKERFSLILESASTNQTSMYLCASKGGETDTQYFGPGTRLTVL.

The DNA for the CDR3 is TGTGCCAGCAGCGTCGACAGCCAAGAGACCCAGTACTTC. Encoded protein: CASSVDSQETQYF. The chain recombines TRBV9 with TRBJ2-5; tentative D call: TRBD1 (5 bases). CDR3 length: 13 amino acids. V lost 2 bases, J lost 1 base, and 6 bases lay in between. Germline V gene data show CDR1 as SGDLS and CDR2 as YYNGEE. Together with reference TRBV9 and TRBJ2-5, the CDR3 gives the full variable domain: DSGVTQTPKHLITATGQRVTLRCSPRSGDLSVYWYQQSLDQGLQFLIQYYNGEERAKGNILERFSAQQFPDLHSELNLSSLELGDSALYFCASSVDSQETQYFGPGTRLLVL.

This sequence joins TRBV10-1 and TRBJ2-2, with 9 positions matching TRBD2. V was pared by 5 bases and J by 6 bases, with 7 bases of the junction left unmatched. This CDR3 spans 15 amino acids. Germline CDR1 reads WNHNN; CDR2 reads SYGVQD (reference sequence). CDR3 sequence (DNA): TGCGCCAGCAGTCCGCGCAGCGGGGGGTCCGGGGAGCTGTTTTTT. It codes for CASSPRSGGSGELFF.

The rearrangement links TRBV7-2 to TRBJ2-1; 13 nucleotides agree with TRBD2. V was pared by 5 bases and J by 8 bases, with 6 bases of the junction left unmatched. This CDR3 is built from 15 residues. Germline CDR1 reads SGHTA; CDR2 reads FQGNSA. The CDR3 is CASSPVTSGRDEQFF. DNA for the CDR3: TGTGCCAGCAGCCCAGTCACTAGCGGGAGGGATGAGCAGTTCTTC.

CDR3 in DNA: TGTGCCAGCAGCTTAAGAGTAGGGGAAAACTATGGCTACACCTTC. Its translation: CASSLRVGENYGYTF. The V gene is TRBV7-9, the J gene TRBJ1-2, with D perhaps TRBD1 (5 bases). The CDR3 consists of 15 residues. Germline V gene sequence: CDR1 SEHNR, CDR2 FQNEAQ (reference sequence). V was shortened by 2 bases and J by 2 bases, with 12 bases between the two germline ends.

The V call is TRBV2, the J call TRBJ2-1; TRBD1 matches at 8 bases. Germline V lookup: CDR1 SNHLY, CDR2 FYNNEI. The CDR3 covers 16 residues. The CDR3 is CARKGRTGTGSDEQFF. The CDR3 DNA is TGTGCGAGAAAGGGTCGGACCGGGACAGGCTCGGATGAGCAGTTCTTC.